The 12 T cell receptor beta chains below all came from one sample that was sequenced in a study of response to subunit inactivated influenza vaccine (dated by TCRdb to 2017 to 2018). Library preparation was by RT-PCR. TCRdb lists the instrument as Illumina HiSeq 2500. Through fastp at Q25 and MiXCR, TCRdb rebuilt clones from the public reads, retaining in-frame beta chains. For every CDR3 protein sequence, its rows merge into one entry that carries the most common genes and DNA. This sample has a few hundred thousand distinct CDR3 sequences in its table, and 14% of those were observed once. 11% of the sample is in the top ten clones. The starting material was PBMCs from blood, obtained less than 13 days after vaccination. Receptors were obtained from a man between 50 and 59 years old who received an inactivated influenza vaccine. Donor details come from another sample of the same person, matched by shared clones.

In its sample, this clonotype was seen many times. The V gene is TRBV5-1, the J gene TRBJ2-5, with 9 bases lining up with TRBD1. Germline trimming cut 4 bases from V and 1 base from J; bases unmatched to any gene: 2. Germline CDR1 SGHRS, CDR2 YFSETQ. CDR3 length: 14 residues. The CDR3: CASSPGQGQETQYF. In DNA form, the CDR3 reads TGCGCCAGCAGCCCGGGACAGGGCCAAGAGACCCAGTACTTC.

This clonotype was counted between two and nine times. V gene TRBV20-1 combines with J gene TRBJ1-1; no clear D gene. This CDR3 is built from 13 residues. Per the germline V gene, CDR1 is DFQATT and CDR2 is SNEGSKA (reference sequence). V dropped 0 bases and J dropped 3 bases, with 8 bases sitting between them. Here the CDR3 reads CSAREGGHTEAFF. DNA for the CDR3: TGCAGTGCTAGAGAGGGTGGGCACACTGAAGCTTTCTTT.

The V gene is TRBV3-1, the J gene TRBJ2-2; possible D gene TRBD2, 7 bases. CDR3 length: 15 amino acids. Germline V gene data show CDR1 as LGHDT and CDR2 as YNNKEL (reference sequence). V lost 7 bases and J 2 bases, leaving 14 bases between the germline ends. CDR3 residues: CASTRGGPNTGELFF. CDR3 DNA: TGTGCCAGCACCCGCGGGGGCCCCAACACCGGGGAGCTGTTTTTT.

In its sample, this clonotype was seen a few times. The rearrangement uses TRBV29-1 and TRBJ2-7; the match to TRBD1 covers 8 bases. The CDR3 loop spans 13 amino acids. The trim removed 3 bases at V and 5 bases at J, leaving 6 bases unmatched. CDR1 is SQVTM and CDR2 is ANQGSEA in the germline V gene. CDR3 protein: CSVEWGQAHEQYF. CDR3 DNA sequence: TGCAGCGTTGAGTGGGGACAGGCCCACGAGCAGTACTTC.

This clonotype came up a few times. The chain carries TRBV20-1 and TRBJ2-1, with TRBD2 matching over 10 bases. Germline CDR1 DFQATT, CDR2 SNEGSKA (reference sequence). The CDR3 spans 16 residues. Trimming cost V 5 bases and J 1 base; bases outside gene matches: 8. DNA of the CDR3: TGCAGTGCTTACCCTCTAGCGGGAGAATCCTACAATGAGCAGTTCTTC. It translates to CSAYPLAGESYNEQFF.

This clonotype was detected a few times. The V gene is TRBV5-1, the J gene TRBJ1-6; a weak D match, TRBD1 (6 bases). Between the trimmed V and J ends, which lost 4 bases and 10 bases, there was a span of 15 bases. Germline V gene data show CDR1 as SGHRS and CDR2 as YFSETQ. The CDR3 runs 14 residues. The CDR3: CASSHGQPRSPLHF. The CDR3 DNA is TGCGCCAGCAGCCACGGACAGCCGAGATCACCCCTCCACTTT.

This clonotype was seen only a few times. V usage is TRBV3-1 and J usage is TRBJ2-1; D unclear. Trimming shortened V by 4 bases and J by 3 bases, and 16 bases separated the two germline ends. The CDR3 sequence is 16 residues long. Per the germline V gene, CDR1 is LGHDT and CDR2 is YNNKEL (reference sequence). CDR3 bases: TGTGCCAGCAGCCCTCGGGTGTCTGGACGCTACAATGAGCAGTTCTTC. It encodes CASSPRVSGRYNEQFF.

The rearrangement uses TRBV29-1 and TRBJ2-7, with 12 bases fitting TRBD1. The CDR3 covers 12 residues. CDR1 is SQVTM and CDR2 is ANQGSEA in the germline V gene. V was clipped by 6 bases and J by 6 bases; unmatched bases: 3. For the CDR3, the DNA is TGCAGCGTCCGGGACAGGGGGCCCGAGCAGTACTTC. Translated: CSVRDRGPEQYF.

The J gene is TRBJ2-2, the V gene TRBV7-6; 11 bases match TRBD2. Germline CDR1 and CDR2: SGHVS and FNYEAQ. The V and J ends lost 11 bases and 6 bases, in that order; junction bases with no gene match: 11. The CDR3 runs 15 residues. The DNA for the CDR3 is TGTGCCGTCAGACTTAGCGGGGGGGCCGCCGGGGAGCTGTTTTTT. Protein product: CAVRLSGGAAGELFF.

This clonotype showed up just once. CDR3 sequence: CSARTRYNGRAVAETQYF. The DNA of the CDR3 is TGCAGTGCTAGAACCCGCTATAACGGGAGGGCCGTTGCAGAGACCCAGTACTTC. The V and J genes are TRBV20-1 and TRBJ2-5; 8 nucleotides agree with TRBD2. J was trimmed by 4 bases and V by 2 bases; bases with no gene match: 18. Looked up from germline, CDR1 is DFQATT and CDR2 is SNEGSKA (reference sequence). This CDR3 is 18 amino acids long.

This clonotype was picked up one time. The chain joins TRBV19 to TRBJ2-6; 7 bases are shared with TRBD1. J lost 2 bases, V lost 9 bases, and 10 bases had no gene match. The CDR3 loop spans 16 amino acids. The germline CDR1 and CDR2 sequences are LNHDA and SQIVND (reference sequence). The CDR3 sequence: CASLTTGAAGANVLTF. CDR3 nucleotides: TGTGCCAGCCTTACTACAGGGGCAGCTGGGGCCAACGTCCTGACTTTC.

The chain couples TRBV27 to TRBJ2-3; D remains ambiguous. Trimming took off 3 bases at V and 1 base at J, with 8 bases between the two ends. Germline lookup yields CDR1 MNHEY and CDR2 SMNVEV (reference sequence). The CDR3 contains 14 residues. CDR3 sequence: CASSFGSRTDTQYF. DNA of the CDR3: TGTGCCAGCAGTTTTGGCTCGCGCACAGATACGCAGTATTTT.